A single sample gave rise to the 20 T cell receptor beta chains below, sequenced in a study of T cells in localized non-small cell lung cancer. Repertoires were generated with immunoSEQ multiplex PCR, while TCRdb's copy carries only in-frame clones and drops some. The sample includes about 2,400 clones, more than 20% of them seen just once. Material: normal lung tissue next to the tumor, obtained before any cancer treatment. All receptors derive from a male donor older than 55 with stage I squamous cell lung carcinoma.

This clone was detected ten times or more. The rearrangement links TRBV10-3 to TRBJ2-7, with D possibly called TRBD1 or TRBD2 (6 bases each). CDR3 size: 15 residues. Trimming took 10 bases from V and 2 from J, leaving 21 bases between them. Germline CDR1 is ENHRY and CDR2 is SYGVKD. The CDR3 here is CASDTRGDATYEQYF. The CDR3 DNA follows: TGTGCCAGCGACACAAGGGGGGATGCAACCTACGAGCAGTACTTC.

This clone was observed a few times. The rearrangement uses TRBV30 and TRBJ2-7; 10 bases match TRBD1. Losses at the gene ends were 5 bases for V and 0 bases for J; bases not matched to a gene: 7. Germline CDR1 reads GTSNPN; CDR2 reads SVGIG (reference sequence). The CDR3 consists of 15 residues. The CDR3 loop is CAWVRGQGISYEQYF. The CDR3 coding sequence is TGTGCCTGGGTCCGGGGACAGGGGATCTCCTACGAGCAGTACTTC. Together with reference TRBV30 and TRBJ2-7, the CDR3 gives the full variable domain: SQTIHQWPATLVQPVGSPLSLECTVEGTSNPNLYWYRQAAGRGLQLLFYSVGIGQISSEVPQNLSASRPQDRQFILSSKKLLLSDSGFYLCAWVRGQGISYEQYFGPGTRLTVT.

The chain combines TRBV19 with TRBJ1-6; D is undetermined. From germline, CDR1 is LNHDA and CDR2 SQIVND (reference sequence). The V end lost 0 bases, the J end lost 8 bases, and 8 bases lay between the germline ends. The CDR3 spans 14 residues. The CDR3 sequence is CASSIDGGYSPLHF. CDR3 nucleotide sequence: TGTGCCAGTAGTATAGATGGCGGATATTCACCCCTCCACTTT.

In its sample, this clone ranks as medium-sized (0.01 to 0.1%). V is TRBV11-3 and J is TRBJ2-2; weak D call: TRBD2 (5 bases). CDR1 is SGHNT, CDR2 YENEEA, per germline. V was clipped by 5 bases and J by 6 bases, with 19 bases between them. The length of the CDR3 is 16 residues. The CDR3 nucleotides read TGTGCCAGCAGCCAAACGGACCGGACTGGCGCCGGGGAGCTGTTTTTT. Its translation is CASSQTDRTGAGELFF.

This chain connects TRBV19 to TRBJ2-7, with TRBD1 identical over 8 bases. The CDR3 is 16 residues long. J lost 4 bases, V lost 3 bases, and 11 bases had no gene match. Germline V gene lookup returns CDR1 LNHDA and CDR2 SQIVND (reference sequence). As DNA, the CDR3 is TGTGCCAGTAGTATGATTAGCGGACAGGGATCTTACGAGCAGTACTTC. This gives the protein CASSMISGQGSYEQYF.

This clone was detected a few times. This rearrangement joins TRBV9 to TRBJ2-1, with 8 bases aligning to TRBD2. The CDR3 runs to 13 residues. CDR1 is SGDLS, CDR2 YYNGEE, per germline. J was trimmed by 7 bases and V by 4 bases; bases with no gene match: 4. Written as DNA, the CDR3 is TGTGCCAGCAGCAACCGGGAGGGAAATGAGCAGTTCTTC. Translated, it gives CASSNREGNEQFF.

The gene calls are TRBV7-2 and TRBJ2-2; D is unclear. Per germline, CDR1 SGHTA and CDR2 FQGNSA. The CDR3 contains 13 residues. V lost 4 bases and J lost 2, with 5 bases in between. The CDR3 protein is CASSYINTGELFF. CDR3 nucleotides: TGTGCCAGCAGCTACATAAACACCGGGGAGCTGTTTTTT.

This chain uses TRBV30 with TRBJ1-4; no clear D. CDR1 is GTSNPN, CDR2 SVGIG, per germline (reference sequence). The CDR3 extends over 12 amino acids. V was trimmed by 2 bases and J by 8 bases, leaving 9 bases between them. This chain's CDR3 is CAWSSAGEKLFF. For the CDR3, the DNA is TGTGCCTGGAGTTCCGCTGGAGAAAAACTGTTTTTT.

The CDR3 DNA is TGTGCCAGCAGTTACTCCGCGGAGGCGGATGGCTACACCTTC. It specifies CASSYSAEADGYTF. This sequence joins TRBV6-8 and TRBJ1-2; D unresolved. Germline V gene sequence: CDR1 MNHGY, CDR2 SAAAGT. The V gene lost 0 bases and the J gene lost 6 bases, with 11 bases spanning the gap. The CDR3 length is 14 residues.

The chain combines TRBV28 with TRBJ2-3; 10 bases are shared with TRBD2. This CDR3 has 18 amino acids. Germline V gene data show CDR1 as MDHEN and CDR2 as SYDVKM. The trim removed 4 bases at V and 0 bases at J, leaving 10 bases unmatched. CDR3 protein: CASSSRQGLAVSTDTQYF. The CDR3 DNA is TGTGCCAGCAGTTCGAGACAAGGACTAGCGGTTAGCACAGATACGCAGTATTTT.

J is TRBJ2-7 and V is TRBV18; 11 bases fit TRBD2. Germline V lookup: CDR1 KGHSH, CDR2 LQKENI. Trimming at V came to 7 bases and at J to 6 bases, leaving 8 bases not matched to a gene. This CDR3 has 14 residues. The CDR3 DNA reads TGTGCCAGCTGGGGTGGACTAGCGGGTTCCGAGCAGTACTTC. It codes for CASWGGLAGSEQYF.

The chain uses TRBV29-1 and TRBJ1-4, with a possible D match to TRBD1 (6 bases). V was trimmed by 7 bases and J by 8 bases, leaving 20 bases between them. The CDR3 consists of 14 residues. Germline CDR1 reads SQVTM; CDR2 reads ANQGSEA. CDR3 nucleotide sequence: TGCAGCGGTATACTGGGGGGGGCAAAGGAAAAACTGTTTTTT. It translates to CSGILGGAKEKLFF.

The V gene is TRBV5-1, the J gene TRBJ2-7, with D perhaps given as TRBD1 or TRBD2 (5 bases each). The CDR3 sequence is 15 residues long. The germline V and J ends were trimmed by 0 bases and 2 bases, with 12 bases remaining between them. CDR1 SGHRS and CDR2 YFSETQ come from the germline V gene. CDR3 residues: CASSLGDGATYEQYF. The CDR3 region has the DNA TGCGCCAGCAGCTTGGGGGACGGGGCGACCTACGAGCAGTACTTC.

This clone is medium-sized (0.01 to 0.1%). The chain joins TRBV6-8 to TRBJ1-6; possibly TRBD1 for D (5 bases). Trimming took 7 bases from V and 10 from J, leaving 17 bases between them. CDR1 and CDR2 (germline): MNHGY, SAAAGT. The CDR3 has 14 amino acids. The CDR3, as DNA: TGTGCCAGCACTGCGGCAGGATGGGGCTCACCCCTCCACTTT. Its protein product is CASTAAGWGSPLHF.

Comments on this clone: Within the sample, other DNA sequences also encode this same CDR3. This chain uses TRBV29-1 with TRBJ1-5; a possible D gene is TRBD1 (5 bases). The V gene lost 6 bases and the J gene lost 0 bases, with 6 bases spanning the gap. CDR1 SQVTM and CDR2 ANQGSEA come from the germline V gene. This CDR3 has 12 residues. The CDR3 sequence: CSVGDSNQPQHF. CDR3 bases: TGCAGCGTGGGGGATAGCAATCAGCCCCAGCATTTT.

This clone is classed as medium-sized. The V gene is TRBV6-1, the J gene TRBJ2-1; D not certain. CDR1 is MNHNS, CDR2 SASEGT, per germline. Trimming cost V 0 bases and J 3 bases, with 9 bases left between them. There are 15 residues in the CDR3. CDR3 DNA: TGTGCCAGCAGTGAAGCGGAACAGATCTACAATGAGCAGTTCTTC. It encodes CASSEAEQIYNEQFF.

This clone is medium-sized by share. V usage is TRBV11-3 and J usage is TRBJ1-2; D possibly corresponds to TRBD1 (6 bases). CDR1 SGHNT and CDR2 YENEEA come from the germline V gene. The V and J ends lost 7 bases and 2 bases respectively, with 14 bases between them. The CDR3 is made up of 14 amino acids. The CDR3 bases are TGTGCCAGCACCCCTAACAGGGAAAACTATGGCTACACCTTC. Its protein product is CASTPNRENYGYTF. The full variable domain, rest sourced from reference TRBV11-3 and TRBJ1-2, is EAGVVQSPRYKIIEKKQPVAFWCNPISGHNTLYWYLQNLGQGPELLIRYENEEAVDDSQLPKDRFSAERLKGVDSTLKIQPAELGDSAVYLCASTPNRENYGYTFGSGTRLTVV.

Relative to its sample, this clone is large. The chain is built from TRBV19 and TRBJ1-5; D might be TRBD1 (6 bases). The V end lost 11 bases, the J end lost 0 bases, and 14 bases lay between the germline ends. CDR1 and CDR2 (germline): LNHDA, SQIVND (reference sequence). The CDR3 is made up of 14 amino acids. CDR3 coding DNA: TGTGCCGGCCAGGACAGCTATAGCAATCAGCCCCAGCATTTT. This encodes CAGQDSYSNQPQHF.

V and J are TRBV11-3 and TRBJ2-2, with TRBD2 identical over 11 bases. Trimming cost V 4 bases and J 0 bases; bases outside gene matches: 4. Per germline, CDR1 SGHNT and CDR2 YENEEA. This CDR3 is 17 amino acids long. CDR3 sequence: CASSSPSGGSNTGELFF. The CDR3 DNA is TGTGCCAGCAGCTCCCCTAGCGGGGGGTCGAACACCGGGGAGCTGTTTTTT.

V is TRBV23-1 and J is TRBJ2-3; TRBD2 aligns across 10 bases. TRBV23-1 counts as an open reading frame of uncertain function. This CDR3 contains 20 residues. V shed 1 base, J shed 4 bases, and the junction held 17 bases outside the gene matches. This CDR3 is CASSQCPGWKLAGEPDTQYF. CDR3 in DNA: TGCGCCAGCAGTCAATGCCCGGGGTGGAAGCTAGCGGGGGAGCCAGATACGCAGTATTTT.